These 18 T cell receptor beta chains originate from one sample sequenced in a study of cytomegalovirus exposure and HLA in healthy donors. Measured with immunoSEQ multiplex PCR; TCRdb has only the in-frame clones, and not every one. The top ten hold around 0.88% of the sample, which has 250,000 to 400,000 clones, 70% to 90% seen once. The sample comprised PBMCs. The receptors were gathered from a man aged 25 to 45 in good health and CMV-seronegative.

This clone has just a few counts. V is TRBV19 and J is TRBJ1-6, with TRBD1 identical over 7 bases. Trimming at V came to 4 bases and at J to 7 bases, leaving 4 bases not matched to a gene. Germline CDR1 is LNHDA and CDR2 is SQIVND (reference sequence). The CDR3 contains 14 residues. CDR3 DNA sequence: TGTGCCAGTAGTAGGGGACAGACCAATTCACCCCTCCACTTT. Protein sequence: CASSRGQTNSPLHF.

The rearrangement links TRBV11-2 to TRBJ1-6, with unresolved D. Germline V gene sequence: CDR1 SGHAT, CDR2 FQNNGV. CDR3 length: 13 residues. Trimming shortened V by 1 base and J by 8 bases, and 6 bases separated the two germline ends. Here the CDR3 reads CASSLGSHSPLHF. Here the CDR3 DNA reads TGTGCCAGCAGCTTAGGCAGTCATTCACCCCTCCACTTT.

This rearrangement joins TRBV14 to TRBJ2-4, with 9 bases that match TRBD1. Germline-derived CDR1 and CDR2 are SGHDN and FVKESK. The CDR3 covers 13 residues. V gave up 4 bases and J gave up 10 bases; unmatched junction bases: 5. CDR3 nucleotides: TGTGCCAGCAGCCTTAGGGACAGGGAAATTCAGTACTTC. This gives the protein CASSLRDREIQYF.

CDR3 sequence: CASSLGTGWNEQYF. The CDR3 DNA reads TGTGCCAGCAGCTTGGGGACAGGGTGGAACGAGCAGTACTTC. V is TRBV5-8 and J is TRBJ2-7, with 8 bases identical to TRBD1. The CDR3 length is 14 residues. Germline V gene sequence: CDR1 SGHTS, CDR2 YDEGEE. V shed 0 bases, J shed 5 bases, and the junction held 4 bases outside the gene matches.

This clone was picked up many times. The chain employs TRBV10-1 and TRBJ2-2; 7 bases map to TRBD1. CDR1 WNHNN and CDR2 SYGVQD come from the germline V gene (reference sequence). The CDR3 runs 14 residues. With 7 bases clipped from V and 3 bases from J, the junction kept 5 bases outside the gene matches. The CDR3 loop is CASTTGADTGELFF. The CDR3 DNA follows: TGCGCCAGCACCACAGGGGCCGACACCGGGGAGCTGTTTTTT.

The CDR3 DNA sequence: TGTGCCAGCTCACCCTTAGGACTAGCGGGGGGCAATGAGCAGTTCTTC. It yields the protein CASSPLGLAGGNEQFF. This chain links TRBV18 with TRBJ2-1, with 14 nucleotides matching TRBD2. J gave up 6 bases and V 3 bases, and 4 bases lay outside the gene matches. Germline V CDR1 and CDR2: KGHSH, LQKENI. The CDR3 runs to 16 residues.

The table lists this clone with a few counts. The rearrangement uses TRBV4-1 and TRBJ1-6; D may be TRBD1 (5 bases). The germline V gene encodes CDR1 MGHRA and CDR2 YSYEKL. Deletions cut 4 bases from V and 8 bases from J, with 18 bases between. CDR3 size: 16 residues. CDR3 residues: CASSPRRLGADSPLHF. The CDR3 DNA sequence: TGCGCCAGCAGCCCTCGCAGGTTAGGGGCGGATTCACCCCTCCACTTT.

The chain is built from TRBV6-6 and TRBJ1-6; D remains ambiguous. V was cut by 7 bases and J by 7 bases, with 14 bases left in between. The CDR3 sequence is 14 residues long. CDR1 is MNHNY, CDR2 SVGAGI, per germline (reference sequence). CDR3 nucleotide sequence: TGTGCCAGCACCATGAATTCCGGGAATTCACCCCTCCACTTT. This translates into CASTMNSGNSPLHF.

This chain uses TRBV5-1 with TRBJ2-2; 8 nucleotides line up with TRBD2. Trimming removed 1 base from V and 6 bases from J; junction bases left unmatched: 5. Germline-derived CDR1 and CDR2 are SGHRS and YFSETQ. There are 15 residues in the CDR3. CDR3 bases: TGCGCCAGCAGCTTGACCCGGGGACTAGCCGGGGAGCTGTTTTTT. This codes for CASSLTRGLAGELFF. Together with reference TRBV5-1 and TRBJ2-2, the CDR3 gives the full variable domain: KAGVTQTPRYLIKTRGQQVTLSCSPISGHRSVSWYQQTPGQGLQFLFEYFSETQRNKGNFPGRFSGRQFSNSRSEMNVSTLELGDSALYLCASSLTRGLAGELFFGEGSRLTVL.

This chain connects TRBV10-3 to TRBJ2-5; 7 bases match TRBD2. Losses at the gene ends were 2 bases for V and 4 bases for J; bases not matched to a gene: 7. Germline-derived CDR1 and CDR2 are ENHRY and SYGVKD. CDR3 length: 15 amino acids. The CDR3 sequence is CAISEERGLGETQYF. The CDR3 bases are TGTGCCATCAGTGAGGAGCGGGGCCTAGGAGAGACCCAGTACTTC.

The chain employs TRBV10-3 and TRBJ1-6; D is ambiguous. Trimming shortened V by 3 bases and J by 6 bases, and 6 bases separated the two germline ends. The CDR3 is 13 amino acids. Germline CDR1 is ENHRY and CDR2 is SYGVKD. The CDR3 region is CAISEGGNSPLHF. The CDR3 coding sequence is TGTGCCATCAGTGAAGGCGGTAATTCACCCCTCCACTTT.

A few counts support this clone. J is TRBJ1-5 and V is TRBV5-4; TRBD1 agrees at 9 bases. Looked up from germline, CDR1 is SGHNT and CDR2 is YYREEE (reference sequence). CDR3 length: 15 amino acids. Trimming cost V 3 bases and J 1 base; bases outside gene matches: 2. The CDR3 DNA reads as TGTGCCAGCAGCTGGGGGACAGGGAGCAATCAGCCCCAGCATTTT. It specifies CASSWGTGSNQPQHF.

A few counts support this clone. CDR3 DNA: TGTGCCAGCAGCCGGCCCGGGACAGGGGTGTCACCCCTCCACTTT. This translates into CASSRPGTGVSPLHF. The V call is TRBV27, the J call TRBJ1-6; 10 bases fit TRBD1. The V gene's germline CDR1 is MNHEY and CDR2 SMNVEV (reference sequence). The CDR3 extends over 15 amino acids. The J segment lost 10 bases and the V segment lost 6 bases, leaving 9 bases of the junction unmatched.

The chain links TRBV2 to TRBJ1-1; 7 nucleotides align to TRBD1. The CDR3 is made up of 14 amino acids. Trimming cost V 4 bases and J 5 bases; bases outside gene matches: 7. The germline CDR1 and CDR2 sequences are SNHLY and FYNNEI. The CDR3 region has the DNA TGTGCCAGCAGTGCGAGAGGGGGCGGTACTGAAGCTTTCTTT. Amino acid sequence: CASSARGGGTEAFF.

The V and J genes are TRBV5-1 and TRBJ2-5; D is unclear. The V gene's germline CDR1 is SGHRS and CDR2 YFSETQ. Trimming took off 2 bases at V and 5 bases at J, with 13 bases between the two ends. CDR3 size: 14 residues. The CDR3 DNA reads TGCGCCAGCAGCTTACGGTCAGGTGGGGAGACCCAGTACTTC. Translated: CASSLRSGGETQYF.

The chain combines TRBV7-2 with TRBJ2-3; TRBD2 agrees at 13 bases. J was trimmed by 5 bases and V by 5 bases; bases with no gene match: 4. This CDR3 spans 15 amino acids. Germline assignment: CDR1 SGHTA and CDR2 FQGNSA. CDR3 loop: CASSAGLAGQDTQYF. For the CDR3, the DNA is TGTGCCAGCAGCGCGGGACTAGCGGGGCAAGATACGCAGTATTTT.

The V gene is TRBV19, the J gene TRBJ1-3; the D gene is possibly TRBD1 (6 bases). The CDR3 loop spans 15 amino acids. Between the trimmed V and J ends, which lost 8 bases and 6 bases, there was a span of 20 bases. CDR1 is LNHDA and CDR2 is SQIVND in the germline V gene (reference sequence). CDR3 DNA: TGTGCCAGTGTGCCCCCCACAGGGAAAGAAAACACCATATATTTT. Translation gives CASVPPTGKENTIYF. Full variable domain (missing parts from reference TRBV19 and TRBJ1-3): DGGITQSPKYLFRKEGQNVTLSCEQNLNHDAMYWYRQDPGQGLRLIYYSQIVNDFQKGDIAEGYSVSREKKESFPLTVTSAQKNPTAFYLCASVPPTGKENTIYFGEGSWLTVV.

The chain uses TRBV10-3 and TRBJ2-7; D gene unclear. Trimming removed 2 bases from V and 2 bases from J, with 10 bases in between. CDR3 length: 14 residues. Germline V lookup: CDR1 ENHRY, CDR2 SYGVKD. The chain's CDR3 is CAISENSRPYEQYF. The CDR3 DNA reads TGTGCCATCAGTGAGAATAGCCGTCCCTACGAGCAGTACTTC.